This is a list of T cell receptor beta chains from one sample in a study of T-cell memory formation after mild COVID-19. Each CDR3 protein gets one entry after TCRdb re-called the 5' RACE reads with MiXCR. The profile shows some 290,000 distinct CDR3 sequences, about a sixth of them singletons. The specimen was PBMCs or a T cell subset sorted from them (not recorded which). These receptors originate from a man younger than 35 who had mild COVID-19 (a few samples of this study predate the infection). Cell type and time point are not known. The CDR3 runs from the conserved cysteine through the conserved F or W. The order of the fields is J gene, V gene, CDR3 length, CDR3 protein.

J: TRBJ1-1
V: TRBV6-6
length: 13
CDR3: CASETGMYAEAFF

J: TRBJ1-1
V: TRBV9
length: 14
CDR3: CASSERTGGGKAFF

J: TRBJ2-3
V: TRBV12-3/TRBV12-4
length: 15
CDR3: CASTQLGGPTDTQYF

J: TRBJ2-5
V: TRBV7-2
length: 18
CDR3: CASSSRGPGTASQETQYF

J: TRBJ2-5
V: TRBV6-5
length: 17
CDR3: CASSYSFGSAGQETQYF

J: TRBJ2-1
V: TRBV7-3
length: 16
CDR3: CASSPEPRLAGGGKFF

J: TRBJ2-3
V: TRBV7-9
length: 16
CDR3: CASSTIGGGSTDTQYF

J: TRBJ2-5
V: TRBV19
length: 15
CDR3: CASTVQGGTWETQYF

J: TRBJ2-1
V: TRBV6-5
length: 16
CDR3: CASSYGSDRFYNEQFF

J: TRBJ1-2
V: TRBV14
length: 14
CDR3: CASSWRDREDGYTF

J: TRBJ2-1
V: TRBV11-3
length: 12
CDR3: CASSLERGAQFF

J: TRBJ1-1
V: TRBV7-2
length: 13
CDR3: CASTSLSSTEAFF

J: TRBJ2-2
V: TRBV5-4
length: 13
CDR3: CASSTYDTGELFF

J: TRBJ2-3
V: TRBV7-3
length: 12
CDR3: CASSLKADTQYF

J: TRBJ1-3
V: TRBV7-9
length: 15
CDR3: CASSPPPGAGNTIYF

J: TRBJ1-2
V: TRBV5-1
length: 16
CDR3: CASSFDRPLANYGYTF

J: TRBJ2-7
V: TRBV7-3
length: 13
CDR3: CASSLRQGEEQYF

J: TRBJ1-1
V: TRBV19
length: 13
CDR3: CASSIPPITEAFF

J: TRBJ2-3
V: TRBV11-3
length: 16
CDR3: CASSPKRGGHADTQYF

J: TRBJ1-2
V: TRBV7-2
length: 14
CDR3: CASSVDRRNYGYTF

J: TRBJ2-5
V: TRBV14
length: 15
CDR3: CASSQLLAGVETQYF

J: TRBJ1-4
V: TRBV6-4
length: 12
CDR3: CASRWGFEKLFF

J: TRBJ2-7
V: TRBV29-1
length: 15
CDR3: CSVEGSQSSSYEQYF

J: TRBJ2-3
V: TRBV6-2/TRBV6-3
length: 17
CDR3: CASSRLPKGASTDTQYF

J: TRBJ2-3
V: TRBV6-2/TRBV6-3
length: 13
CDR3: CASRRSGTDTQYF

J: TRBJ2-2
V: TRBV7-6
length: 11
CDR3: CASHNTGELFF